The rows below give T cell receptor beta chains drawn from one sample of a study of shared clonotypes between healthy human individuals. Produced via immunoSEQ multiplex PCR; TCRdb's table is partial and in-frame only. This sample has more than 2,000,000 clones, with roughly 93% found just once. The sequenced material came from naive CD4+ T cells from PBMCs. The receptors originated from a man aged 18-30 years in good health. Some clones in this sample may be carry-over from other donors' samples. Both conserved end residues are part of each CDR3. A D gene is named only where the DNA matches it firmly. Clone size is not always given. Where it is, it says once, few, many or a class for expanded clones.

>TRBV18|.|TRBJ2-5|.
CASSPLVGRVQETQYF
TGTGCCAGCTCACCCCTCGTTGGCAGGGTACAAGAGACCCAGTACTTC
>TRBV5-4|.|TRBJ2-3|TRBD2
CASSARLAGSTDTQYF
TGTGCCAGCAGCGCCAGACTAGCGGGATCCACAGATACGCAGTATTTT
>TRBV28|.|TRBJ1-5|TRBD1
CATRQGNQPQHF
TGTGCCACCCGACAGGGGAATCAGCCCCAGCATTTT
>TRBV5-4|.|TRBJ2-7|.
CASSLGRGGYEQYF
TGTGCCAGCAGCCTAGGCAGGGGGGGGTACGAGCAGTACTTC
>TRBV5-6|.|TRBJ2-7|.
CASSKGGEQYF
TGTGCCAGCAGCAAGGGGGGGGAGCAGTACTTC
>TRBV12-5|.|TRBJ2-2|.
CASGLGLTNTGELFF
TGTGCTAGTGGTTTGGGACTGACGAACACCGGGGAGCTGTTTTTT
>TRBV28|.|TRBJ2-7|.
CASSFVVGRNNEQYF
TGTGCCAGCAGTTTCGTTGTGGGTAGAAATAACGAGCAGTACTTC
>TRBV7-9|.|TRBJ2-3|.
CASSPSRGDTQYF
TGTGCCAGCAGCCCCTCCAGGGGCGATACGCAGTATTTT
>TRBV18|.|TRBJ2-3|.
CASSPDRIDTQYF
TGTGCCAGCTCACCGGACCGGATAGATACGCAGTATTTT
>TRBV9|once|TRBJ2-7|.
CASSVRGGNEQYF
TGTGCCAGCAGCGTAAGAGGAGGGAACGAGCAGTACTTC
>TRBV9|.|TRBJ1-1|.
CASSATRHSNTEAFF
TGTGCCAGCAGCGCTACGAGGCACAGTAATACTGAAGCTTTCTTT
>TRBV5-8|.|TRBJ2-6|.
CASSRPGAAGANVLTF
TGTGCCAGCAGCCGCCCGGGGGCAGCGGGGGCCAACGTCCTGACTTTC